These 2 T cell receptor beta chains were all obtained from the same sample, sequenced in a study of human T cells and chemical hapten exposure. TCRdb re-called the RACE reads with MiXCR, one entry per CDR3 protein. The table lists some 170,000 distinct CDR3 sequences, about 30% of them singletons. Indicated time point: patch test 3, about 24 weeks after DPC sensitization. Treatment given: therapeutic diphenylcyclopropenone sensitization with weekly scalp DPC. The sample consisted of whole blood, taken in connection with sensitization to the hapten diphenylcyclopropenone (DPC). These receptors were collected from a woman aged 18-30 years with alopecia areata. Some clones in this sample may be carry-over from other donors' samples.

This clonotype was counted between two and nine times. The chain employs TRBV7-2 and TRBJ1-6, with TRBD1 identical over 10 bases. The CDR3 extends over 15 amino acids. V shed 1 base, J shed 9 bases, and the junction held 3 bases outside the gene matches. In germline, CDR1 is SGHTA, CDR2 FQGNSA. The CDR3 loop reads CASSLGQGASSPLHF. As DNA, the CDR3 is TGTGCCAGCAGCTTAGGACAGGGGGCGAGTTCACCCCTCCACTTT.

The chain carries TRBV4-1 and TRBJ2-7; D gene ambiguous. This CDR3 has 13 residues. V was trimmed by 0 bases and J by 4 bases, leaving 7 bases between them. Looked up from germline, CDR1 is MGHRA and CDR2 is YSYEKL. The CDR3 DNA sequence: TGCGCCAGCAGCCAAGAAGGAGCGTACGAGCAGTACTTC. Its protein is CASSQEGAYEQYF.